These 20 T cell receptor beta chains share one sample of origin, sequenced in a study of low-dose radiotherapy and immunotherapy resistance in tumors. Time point noted: after trial treatment. Treatment: LDRT plus nivolumab, ipilimumab, low-dose cyclophosphamide and aspirin (RACIN trial). Primers targeting TRAV and TRBV primed first-strand cDNA, covering alpha and beta chains. Amplification of TCRs used a constant-region primer and V-primer adapter for approximately 18 PCR cycles. TCRdb re-called the reads with MiXCR, one entry per CDR3 protein. The data show some 100,000 distinct CDR3 sequences, about 20% seen once. The specimen was PBMCs, collected after low-dose radiotherapy plus immunotherapy. Source of these receptors: a female donor with ovarian cancer.

The J gene is TRBJ1-6, the V gene TRBV9; possible D gene TRBD1, 6 bases. Germline loops: CDR1 SGDLS, CDR2 YYNGEE. There are 15 residues in the CDR3. V was pared by 3 bases and J by 8 bases, with 15 bases between. The DNA of the CDR3 is TGTGCCAGCAGCGCCCCAACAGGGCCCGATTCACCCCTCCACTTT. The encoded protein is CASSAPTGPDSPLHF.

Concerning this clonotype: A far larger clone differs by one base, so this is likely a read error. The chain recombines TRBV11-1 with TRBJ2-5; the match to TRBD2 covers 7 bases. The length of the CDR3 is 14 residues. Germline-derived CDR1 and CDR2 are SGHAT and FQDESV (reference sequence). J gave up 11 bases and V 4 bases, and 13 bases lay outside the gene matches. CDR3 sequence: CASSWTGGNNEQYF. The CDR3 DNA is TGTGCCAGCAGCTGGACGGGGGGTAACAATGAGCAGTACTTC.

As for this clonotype: A far larger clone is one base from this, pointing to a likely read error. V and J are TRBV13 and TRBJ2-3, with D tentatively TRBD2 (6 bases). This CDR3 is 16 amino acids long. Per the germline V gene, CDR1 is PRHDT and CDR2 is FYEKMQ (reference sequence). The DNA for the CDR3 is TGTGCCAACAGCTTGGGGGGACGCCCCCGCACAGATACGCAGTATTTT. This gives the protein CANSLGGRPRTDTQYF.

This clonotype was seen repeatedly, ten times or more. The chain links TRBV2 to TRBJ2-3; TRBD1 is a possible D gene (6 bases). The V end was cut by 3 bases, the J end by 6 bases, with 10 bases between. This CDR3 is built from 13 residues. Germline V gene lookup returns CDR1 SNHLY and CDR2 FYNNEI. CDR3 in amino acids: CASSEQGPDTQYF. Here the CDR3 DNA reads TGTGCCAGCAGTGAGCAGGGGCCGGATACGCAGTATTTT.

This chain links TRBV19 with TRBJ2-7, with D tentatively TRBD2 (5 bases). The CDR3 is 14 amino acids. Deletions cut 4 bases from V and 2 bases from J, with 12 bases between. The V gene's germline CDR1 is LNHDA and CDR2 SQIVND (reference sequence). CDR3 loop: CASSTRKGAYEQYF. CDR3 DNA: TGTGCCAGTAGTACAAGGAAGGGAGCCTACGAGCAGTACTTC.

The V call is TRBV5-1, the J call TRBJ2-2; D is possibly TRBD1 (6 bases). The CDR3 contains 16 residues. V shed 4 bases and J shed 4 bases, with 17 bases lying between them. Germline V gene sequence: CDR1 SGHRS, CDR2 YFSETQ. CDR3 DNA sequence: TGCGCCAGCAGCATACAGGGCTCCCGTGTCACCGGGGAGCTGTTTTTT. This translates into CASSIQGSRVTGELFF.

This clonotype was detected many times. A read error may produce the germline difference seen at one junction end. The rearrangement joins TRBV6-2 or TRBV6-3 to TRBJ2-3; 8 bases align to TRBD2. Germline V gene sequence: CDR1 MNHEY, CDR2 SVGEGT. The CDR3 has 19 residues. The CDR3, as DNA: TGTGCCAGCAGTCACTCGGGCCTAGCGGGTCCTACTAGCACAGATACGCAGTATTTT. Residues: CASSHSGLAGPTSTDTQYF.

This clonotype was recorded at least ten times. The chain has TRBV4-3 and TRBJ2-7, with D unresolved. The CDR3 extends over 15 amino acids. Deletions cut 0 bases from V and 3 bases from J, with 12 bases between. Germline V gene data show CDR1 as LGHNA and CDR2 as YSLEER. The CDR3 bases are TGCGCCAGCAGCCAAGATGTCGGGCAGCACTACGAGCAGTACTTC. It codes for CASSQDVGQHYEQYF.

In its sample, this clonotype was seen many times. The V and J genes are TRBV6-5 and TRBJ2-1; D gene ambiguous. Germline values: CDR1 MNHEY, CDR2 SVGAGI. This CDR3 region has 14 residues. V lost 2 bases and J lost 10, with 15 bases in between. CDR3 in DNA: TGTGCCAGCAGTTACACAGCTGGGTTCGGGGAGCAGTTCTTC. This encodes CASSYTAGFGEQFF.

In its sample, this clonotype was seen once. This likely reflects a read error, since a far larger clone is one base away. The chain couples TRBV7-6 to TRBJ2-1; TRBD2 matches at 10 bases. CDR3 length equals 16 residues. Trimming took 8 bases from V and 5 from J; bases not matched to a gene: 12. The germline V gene encodes CDR1 SGHVS and CDR2 FNYEAQ. The CDR3 nucleotides are TGTGCCAGCTCGAGTCCTAGCGGGGGTCTTGACAATGAGCAGTTCTTC. Encoded protein: CASSSPSGGLDNEQFF.

This clonotype was picked up many times. The chain couples TRBV5-1 to TRBJ1-1; perhaps TRBD1 as D (5 bases). V lost 0 bases, J lost 4 bases, and 7 bases lay in between. Germline V gene lookup returns CDR1 SGHRS and CDR2 YFSETQ. This CDR3 contains 13 residues. The CDR3 sequence: CASSLGGITEAFF. The DNA for the CDR3 is TGCGCCAGCAGCTTGGGGGGGATCACTGAAGCTTTCTTT.

This clonotype was picked up many times. The chain combines TRBV28 with TRBJ2-7; 8 nucleotides line up with TRBD1. The germline V gene has CDR1 MDHEN and CDR2 SYDVKM. The CDR3 has 14 residues. V lost 6 bases and J lost 0; bases outside the gene matches: 4. DNA of the CDR3: TGTGCCAGCAGCCGACAGGGGACCTCCTACGAGCAGTACTTC. Protein sequence: CASSRQGTSYEQYF.

V usage is TRBV6-1 and J usage is TRBJ2-7, with D unresolved. The CDR3 is 13 amino acids. From germline, CDR1 is MNHNS and CDR2 SASEGT. Trimming took off 7 bases at V and 0 bases at J, with 10 bases between the two ends. DNA for the CDR3: TGTGCCAGCACCAAAGCTAGCTCCTACGAGCAGTACTTC. Protein sequence: CASTKASSYEQYF.

This clonotype occurred many times. V and J are TRBV28 and TRBJ1-2, with 7 positions matching TRBD1. V trimming: 4 bases; J trimming: 0 bases; junction bases outside the gene matches: 2. The CDR3 totals 14 residues. Germline-derived CDR1 and CDR2 are MDHEN and SYDVKM. The CDR3 reads CASSSGQANYGYTF. The CDR3 DNA sequence: TGTGCCAGCAGTTCAGGACAGGCTAACTATGGCTACACCTTC.

This clonotype was recorded many times. The chain carries TRBV28 and TRBJ1-1; TRBD1 is a possible D gene (6 bases). CDR1 MDHEN and CDR2 SYDVKM come from the germline V gene. Trimming took 3 bases from V and 11 from J, leaving 19 bases between them. This CDR3 spans 14 amino acids. CDR3 sequence: CASSFGGQEVRAFF. For the CDR3, the DNA is TGTGCCAGCAGTTTTGGGGGGCAAGAAGTTCGGGCTTTCTTT.

This clonotype was seen many times. This chain's CDR3 is CSVELLAGVVEQFF. As DNA, the CDR3 is TGCAGCGTTGAGTTACTAGCGGGAGTTGTTGAGCAGTTCTTC. The rearrangement links TRBV29-1 to TRBJ2-1; 11 positions agree with TRBD2. The CDR3 is made up of 14 amino acids. Germline-derived CDR1 and CDR2 are SQVTM and ANQGSEA. Losses at the gene ends were 3 bases for V and 9 bases for J; bases not matched to a gene: 7.

This clonotype was counted ten times or more. The chain combines TRBV5-4 with TRBJ2-1, with D perhaps TRBD2 (7 bases). CDR1 is SGHNT and CDR2 is YYREEE in the germline V gene (reference sequence). This CDR3 contains 15 residues. The germline V and J ends were trimmed by 2 bases and 4 bases, with 13 bases remaining between them. CDR3 DNA: TGTGCCAGCAGCTTTCAGGGGCGGGAGTACAATGAGCAGTTCTTC. Translated, it gives CASSFQGREYNEQFF.

For this clonotype: This likely traces to a read error, being one base from a far larger clone. The rearrangement uses TRBV11-2 and TRBJ2-1, with D perhaps matching TRBD1 (5 bases). The CDR3 has 14 amino acids. V dropped 0 bases and J dropped 10 bases, with 13 bases sitting between them. The germline CDR1 and CDR2 sequences are SGHAT and FQNNGV. For the CDR3, the DNA is TGTGCCAGCAGCTTAGATATTACGTGGGGCGAGCAGTTCTTC. This encodes CASSLDITWGEQFF.

About this clonotype itself: This clone may be a read error of a much larger clone one base away. The V call is TRBV7-9, the J call TRBJ2-1, with 10 bases aligning to TRBD2. The germline V gene has CDR1 SEHNR and CDR2 FQNEAQ (reference sequence). The V gene end was trimmed by 2 bases and the J gene end by 7 bases; junction bases not matched to a gene: 8. The CDR3 consists of 16 residues. In nucleotides, the CDR3 is TGTGCCAGCAGCTTATTTGGGACTAGCGAGAGAAATGAGCAGTTCTTC. Translated: CASSLFGTSERNEQFF.

Here the CDR3 reads CASSRDYNEQFF. The CDR3 DNA reads as TGTGCCAGCAGTCGTGACTACAATGAGCAGTTCTTC. The V and J genes are TRBV12-3 or TRBV12-4 and TRBJ2-1; D unclear. The CDR3 extends over 12 amino acids. Trimming took 5 bases from V and 3 from J, leaving 5 bases between them.